Shown below are 16 T cell receptor beta chains from a single sample sequenced in a study of control samples from healthy donors and cancer patients. Produced via immunoSEQ multiplex PCR; TCRdb's table is partial and in-frame only. The repertoire holds about 49,000 clones, with around 85% as singletons. Sequencing input: PBMCs. The receptors shown here come from a woman aged 50 to 60 with lung cancer.

The CDR3 region has the DNA TGTGCCAGCAGTAAGGGACCGCCTTATGGCTACACCTTC. Amino acids: CASSKGPPYGYTF. V is TRBV6-5 and J is TRBJ1-2, with D possibly TRBD1 on 5 matching bases. Germline values: CDR1 MNHEY, CDR2 SVGAGI. Trimming took off 5 bases at V and 5 bases at J, with 12 bases between the two ends. The CDR3 length is 13 residues.

The genes are TRBV19 and TRBJ2-7, with D tentatively TRBD1 or TRBD2 (5 bases each). CDR1 and CDR2 from the germline V gene are LNHDA and SQIVND (reference sequence). V lost 6 bases and J lost 2, with 17 bases in between. This CDR3 has 15 amino acids. The CDR3 DNA sequence: TGTGCCAGTAGGTACGGGGCAGGGCCAACCTACGAGCAGTACTTC. Translating it yields CASRYGAGPTYEQYF. The full variable domain, rest sourced from reference TRBV19 and TRBJ2-7, is DGGITQSPKYLFRKEGQNVTLSCEQNLNHDAMYWYRQDPGQGLRLIYYSQIVNDFQKGDIAEGYSVSREKKESFPLTVTSAQKNPTAFYLCASRYGAGPTYEQYFGPGTRLTVT.

The chain employs TRBV11-2 and TRBJ2-7; 9 positions agree with TRBD1. The CDR3 is made up of 15 amino acids. After removal of 2 bases from V and 5 bases from J, the junction contained 7 bases not matched to a gene. Germline V gene sequence: CDR1 SGHAT, CDR2 FQNNGV. The CDR3 is CASSLSPGQGHEQYF. CDR3 in DNA: TGTGCCAGCAGCTTATCTCCGGGACAGGGCCACGAGCAGTACTTC.

This chain links TRBV5-1 with TRBJ1-6; TRBD1 matches 8 bases. V gave up 1 base and J gave up 8 bases; unmatched junction bases: 5. This CDR3 is built from 15 residues. The germline gives CDR1 SGHRS, CDR2 YFSETQ. CDR3 protein: CASSLTQGQDSPLHF. The CDR3 DNA is TGCGCCAGCAGCTTGACCCAGGGACAGGATTCACCCCTCCACTTT. Combining the CDR3 with reference TRBV5-1 and TRBJ1-6 gives the whole variable domain KAGVTQTPRYLIKTRGQQVTLSCSPISGHRSVSWYQQTPGQGLQFLFEYFSETQRNKGNFPGRFSGRQFSNSRSEMNVSTLELGDSALYLCASSLTQGQDSPLHFGNGTRLTVT.

V usage is TRBV14 and J usage is TRBJ2-3, with 8 positions matching TRBD1. V lost 3 bases, J lost 4 bases, and 3 bases stayed unmatched. CDR1 is SGHDN and CDR2 is FVKESK in the germline V gene. This CDR3 has 14 residues. The CDR3 loop reads CASSQNRGADTQYF. The CDR3 region has the DNA TGTGCCAGCAGCCAGAACAGGGGGGCAGATACGCAGTATTTT.

The chain links TRBV3-1 (or the pseudogene TRBV3-2) to TRBJ2-3; D is possibly TRBD1 (5 bases). Germline assignment: CDR1 LGHDT and CDR2 YNNKEL (reference sequence). The CDR3 covers 13 residues. The ends were cut back, 2 bases at V and 4 bases at J, with 7 bases in the middle. CDR3 amino acids: CASSQKGSDTQYF. The CDR3 DNA sequence: TGTGCCAGCAGCCAAAAGGGGTCAGATACGCAGTATTTT.

The chain recombines TRBV5-5 with TRBJ2-3, with D perhaps TRBD1 or TRBD2 (6 bases each). This CDR3 comprises 15 residues. Trimming shortened V by 2 bases and J by 1 base, and 11 bases separated the two germline ends. Germline CDR1 SGHKS, CDR2 YYEKEE (reference sequence). CDR3 protein: CASSFGGPGTDTQYF. Here the CDR3 DNA reads TGTGCCAGCAGCTTTGGGGGGCCGGGCACAGATACGCAGTATTTT. Complete variable domain (other parts from reference TRBV5-5 and TRBJ2-3): DAGVTQSPTHLIKTRGQQVTLRCSPISGHKSVSWYQQVLGQGPQFIFQYYEKEERGRGNFPDRFSARQFPNYSSELNVNALLLGDSALYLCASSFGGPGTDTQYFGPGTRLTVL.

This rearrangement joins TRBV2 to TRBJ1-2; the match to TRBD1 covers 11 bases. CDR1 and CDR2 from the germline V gene are SNHLY and FYNNEI. This CDR3 has 16 residues. V lost 3 bases to trimming and J lost 8 bases; unmatched junction nucleotides: 11. The CDR3 bases are TGTGCCAGCAGTGAGCCTCCGGGACAGGGGGTGGGAGGCTACACCTTC. As protein: CASSEPPGQGVGGYTF.

This clone was recorded only once. The rearrangement links TRBV6-6 to TRBJ1-4; D gene unclear. CDR3 size: 17 residues. V was clipped by 5 bases and J by 0 bases, with 16 bases between them. Germline loops: CDR1 MNHNY, CDR2 SVGAGI (reference sequence). CDR3 nucleotide sequence: TGTGCCAGCAGTCCGTCGGTGTTTTTTGCAACTAATGAAAAACTGTTTTTT. Its translation is CASSPSVFFATNEKLFF.

This clone turned up a few times. The chain is built from TRBV7-9 and TRBJ1-5; perhaps TRBD1 as D (5 bases). In germline, CDR1 is SEHNR, CDR2 FQNEAQ (reference sequence). V was shortened by 5 bases and J by 9 bases, with 14 bases between the two germline ends. CDR3 length: 13 amino acids. The CDR3 sequence: CASSRDEGLPQHF. In DNA, the CDR3 is TGTGCCAGCAGCCGGGACGAAGGCTTGCCCCAGCATTTT.

This chain uses TRBV19 with TRBJ2-2, with D unclear. CDR3 length equals 13 residues. The V and J ends lost 6 bases and 6 bases respectively, with 11 bases between them. Germline CDR1 and CDR2: LNHDA and SQIVND (reference sequence). The CDR3 is CASSMWSAGELFF. Written as DNA, the CDR3 is TGTGCCAGTAGCATGTGGAGCGCCGGGGAGCTGTTTTTT.

This sequence joins TRBV19 and TRBJ2-3; 10 bases match TRBD2. This CDR3 contains 15 residues. The germline gives CDR1 LNHDA, CDR2 SQIVND (reference sequence). Unmatched junction bases numbered 7, after V lost 4 bases and J lost 6 bases. For the CDR3, the DNA is TGTGCCAGTAGTACCCAGCGGGGGGGCCTCGATACGCAGTATTTT. Protein: CASSTQRGGLDTQYF.

CDR3 DNA sequence: TGTGCCACCAGCAACCTTGCTACGCAGTATTTT. Amino acid sequence: CATSNLATQYF. V usage is TRBV15 and J usage is TRBJ2-3; D not resolved. The germline V and J ends were trimmed by 4 bases and 8 bases, with 7 bases remaining between them. Germline V gives CDR1 LNHNV, CDR2 YYDKDF (reference sequence). This CDR3 has 11 amino acids.

This sequence joins TRBV7-3 and TRBJ1-2; 9 bases align to TRBD1. This CDR3 comprises 14 residues. Germline values: CDR1 SGHTA, CDR2 FQGTGA. J was trimmed by 8 bases and V by 0 bases; bases with no gene match: 4. CDR3 sequence reads: CASSLTGQGVGYTF. The CDR3 nucleotides read TGTGCCAGCAGCTTAACGGGACAGGGTGTGGGCTACACCTTC.

This chain connects TRBV18 to TRBJ1-6; D gene ambiguous. V lost 4 bases and J 9 bases, leaving 25 bases between the germline ends. CDR1 KGHSH and CDR2 LQKENI come from the germline V gene. The CDR3 totals 18 residues. The CDR3 DNA reads TGTGCCAGCTCACTAACCGGGAGCCACGAGGTCCAGTCTTCACCCCTCCACTTT. Amino acid sequence: CASSLTGSHEVQSSPLHF.

Comment on this clone: Germline and junction disagree at one end, which may indicate a read error. Within the sample, other DNA sequences also encode this same CDR3. The chain has TRBV14 and TRBJ1-4; D is undetermined. The CDR3 contains 15 residues. Germline V gives CDR1 SGHDN, CDR2 FVKESK. CDR3 sequence: CASSQPGSNNEKLFF. In DNA form, the CDR3 reads TGCGCCAGCAGCCAACCGGGATCGAATAATGAAAAACTGTTTTTT.